This TCR beta chain is drawn from a study of blood T cell repertoires in COVID-19. Study as a whole: T cells, B-cell-depleted T cells, or PBMCs provided the cDNA or gDNA that served as material.

Sequencing used immunoSEQ multiplex PCR; TCRdb keeps in-frame clones, though not all of them. The repertoire holds nearly 250,000 clones, with approximately 90% as singletons. V was pared by 6 bases and J by 0 bases, with 14 bases between. This CDR3 contains 15 residues. Germline V gene sequence: CDR1 MDHEN, CDR2 SYDVKM. The chain joins TRBV28 to TRBJ1-1; possibly TRBD1 for D (6 bases). Sequenced input: PBMCs or T cells enriched from blood (not recorded which). The TCR originated in a man over 45 who had been exposed to COVID-19. The CDR3 here is CASSPRGTLNTEAFF. In nucleotides, the CDR3 is TGTGCCAGCAGCCCGAGAGGGACATTGAACACTGAAGCTTTCTTT. The full variable domain, completed using reference TRBV28 and TRBJ1-1, is DVKVTQSSRYLVKRTGEKVFLECVQDMDHENMFWYRQDPGLGLRLIYFSYDVKMKEKGDIPEGYSVSREKKERFSLILESASTNQTSMYLCASSPRGTLNTEAFFGQGTRLTVV.